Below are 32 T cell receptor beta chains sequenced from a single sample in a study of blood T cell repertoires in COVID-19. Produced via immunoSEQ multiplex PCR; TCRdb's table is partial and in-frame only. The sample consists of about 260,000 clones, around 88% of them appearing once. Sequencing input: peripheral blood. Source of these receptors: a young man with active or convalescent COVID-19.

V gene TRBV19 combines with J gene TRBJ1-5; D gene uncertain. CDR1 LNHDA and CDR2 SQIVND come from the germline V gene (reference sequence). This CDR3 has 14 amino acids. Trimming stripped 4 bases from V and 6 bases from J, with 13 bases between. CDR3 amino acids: CASSNPTGSQPQHF. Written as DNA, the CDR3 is TGTGCCAGTAGTAACCCAACGGGGAGTCAGCCCCAGCATTTT.

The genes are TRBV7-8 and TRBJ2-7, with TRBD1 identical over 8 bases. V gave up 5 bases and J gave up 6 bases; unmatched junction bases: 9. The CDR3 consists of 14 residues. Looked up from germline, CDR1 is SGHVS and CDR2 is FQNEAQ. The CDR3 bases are TGTGCCAGCAGCCCCCAGGACAGGGCCCGCGAGCAGTACTTC. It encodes CASSPQDRAREQYF.

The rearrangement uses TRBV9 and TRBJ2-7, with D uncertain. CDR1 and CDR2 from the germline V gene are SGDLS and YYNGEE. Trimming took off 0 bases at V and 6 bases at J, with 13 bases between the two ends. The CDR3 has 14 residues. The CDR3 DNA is TGTGCCAGCAGCGTAGAAAGCAGGTTCGGCGAGCAGTACTTC. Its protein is CASSVESRFGEQYF.

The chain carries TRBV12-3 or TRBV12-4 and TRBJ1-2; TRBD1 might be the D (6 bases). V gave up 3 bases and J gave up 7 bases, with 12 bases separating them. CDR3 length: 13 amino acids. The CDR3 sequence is CASSFGGQVGYTF. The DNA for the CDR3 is TGTGCCAGCAGTTTCGGGGGGCAGGTTGGCTACACCTTC.

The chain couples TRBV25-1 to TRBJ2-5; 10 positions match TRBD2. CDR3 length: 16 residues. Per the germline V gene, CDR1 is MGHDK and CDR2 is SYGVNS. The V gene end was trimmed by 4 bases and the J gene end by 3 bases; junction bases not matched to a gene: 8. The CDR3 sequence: CASSALAGAFKETQYF. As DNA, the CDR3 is TGTGCCAGCAGTGCCCTAGCGGGGGCCTTTAAAGAGACCCAGTACTTC.

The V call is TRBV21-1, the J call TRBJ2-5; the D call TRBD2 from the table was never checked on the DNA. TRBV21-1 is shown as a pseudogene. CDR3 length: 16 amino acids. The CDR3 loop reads CASSTRLAGGGETQYF. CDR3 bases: TGTGCCAGCAGCACAAGACTAGCGGGGGGTGGAGAGACCCAGTACTTC.

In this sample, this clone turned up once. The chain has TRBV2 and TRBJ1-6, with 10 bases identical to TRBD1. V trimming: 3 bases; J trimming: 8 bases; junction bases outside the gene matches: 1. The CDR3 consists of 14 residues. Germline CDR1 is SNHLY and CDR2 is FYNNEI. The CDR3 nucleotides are TGTGCCAGCAGTGAGGGGACAGGGGATTCACCCCTCCACTTT. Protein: CASSEGTGDSPLHF.

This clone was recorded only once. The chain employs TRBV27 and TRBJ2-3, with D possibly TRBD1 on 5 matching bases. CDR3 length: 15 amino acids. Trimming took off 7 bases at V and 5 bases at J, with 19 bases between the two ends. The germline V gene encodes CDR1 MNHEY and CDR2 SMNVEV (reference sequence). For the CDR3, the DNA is TGTGCCAGCACTCCAGGGTTTCCGAACGTAGATACGCAGTATTTT. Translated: CASTPGFPNVDTQYF.

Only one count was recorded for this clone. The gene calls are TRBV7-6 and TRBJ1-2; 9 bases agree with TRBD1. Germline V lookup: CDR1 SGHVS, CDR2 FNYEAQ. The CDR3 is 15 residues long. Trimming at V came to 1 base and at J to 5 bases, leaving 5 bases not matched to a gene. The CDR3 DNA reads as TGTGCCAGCAGCTTAGTTCTGGGACAGGGTTATGGCTACACCTTC. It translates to CASSLVLGQGYGYTF.

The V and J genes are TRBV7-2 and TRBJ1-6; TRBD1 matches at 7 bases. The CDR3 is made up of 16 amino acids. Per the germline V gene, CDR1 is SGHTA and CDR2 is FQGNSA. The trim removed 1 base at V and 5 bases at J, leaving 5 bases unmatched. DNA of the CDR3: TGTGCCAGCAGCTTAGAAGGACAGGTCAATAATTCACCCCTCCACTTT. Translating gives CASSLEGQVNNSPLHF.

The CDR3 sequence: CASSAQDRGRHTEAFF. The CDR3 DNA sequence: TGTGCCAGCAGCGCACAAGACAGGGGGCGGCACACTGAAGCTTTCTTT. J is TRBJ1-1 and V is TRBV7-2; 10 bases are a match to TRBD1. Germline lookup yields CDR1 SGHTA and CDR2 FQGNSA. V shed 5 bases and J 3 bases; nucleotides not matched to a gene: 9. The CDR3 extends over 16 amino acids.

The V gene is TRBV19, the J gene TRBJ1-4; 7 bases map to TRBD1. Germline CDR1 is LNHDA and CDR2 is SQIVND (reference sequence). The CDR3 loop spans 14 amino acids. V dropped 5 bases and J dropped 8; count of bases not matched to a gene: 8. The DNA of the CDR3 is TGTGCCAGTAGTCAAGGACAGGAAGGGGAAAAACTGTTTTTT. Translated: CASSQGQEGEKLFF.

The DNA for the CDR3 is TGCAGTACTGAACACCAAGAGACCCAGTACTTC. Amino acids: CSTEHQETQYF. This rearrangement joins TRBV20-1 to TRBJ2-5, with D uncertain. This CDR3 comprises 11 residues. Deletions cut 8 bases from V and 0 bases from J, with 7 bases between. The germline V gene encodes CDR1 DFQATT and CDR2 SNEGSKA (reference sequence).

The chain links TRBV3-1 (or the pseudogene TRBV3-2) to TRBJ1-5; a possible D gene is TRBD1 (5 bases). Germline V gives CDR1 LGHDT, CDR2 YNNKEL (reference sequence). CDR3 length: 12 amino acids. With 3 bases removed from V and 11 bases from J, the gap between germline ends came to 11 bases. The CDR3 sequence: CASSHRGEAQHF. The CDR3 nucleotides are TGTGCCAGCAGCCACCGGGGGGAAGCCCAGCATTTT.

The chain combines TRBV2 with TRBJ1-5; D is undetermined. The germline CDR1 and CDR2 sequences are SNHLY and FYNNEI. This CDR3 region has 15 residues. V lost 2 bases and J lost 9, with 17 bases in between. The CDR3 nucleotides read TGTGCCAGCAGTGAAATATTGTCGGGAATCGGGCCCCAGCATTTT. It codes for CASSEILSGIGPQHF.

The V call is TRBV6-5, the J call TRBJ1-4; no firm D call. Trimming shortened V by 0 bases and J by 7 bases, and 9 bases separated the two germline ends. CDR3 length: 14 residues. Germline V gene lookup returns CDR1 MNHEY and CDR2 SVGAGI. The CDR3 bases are TGTGCCAGCAGTTACTCGAGAGTTAGTGAAAAACTGTTTTTT. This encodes CASSYSRVSEKLFF.

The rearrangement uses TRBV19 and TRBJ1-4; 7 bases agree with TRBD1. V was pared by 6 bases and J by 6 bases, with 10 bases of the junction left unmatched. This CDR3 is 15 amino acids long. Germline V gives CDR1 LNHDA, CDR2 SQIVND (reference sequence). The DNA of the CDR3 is TGTGCCAGTAGGGGAGACAGGGAGCGTGATGAAAAACTGTTTTTT. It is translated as CASRGDRERDEKLFF.

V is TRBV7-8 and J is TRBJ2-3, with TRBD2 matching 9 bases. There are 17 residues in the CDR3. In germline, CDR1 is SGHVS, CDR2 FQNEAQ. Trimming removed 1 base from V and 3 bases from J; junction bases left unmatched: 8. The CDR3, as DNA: TGTGCCAGCAGCTTAGATTTGCGGGGGGGGCGTACAGATACGCAGTATTTT. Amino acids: CASSLDLRGGRTDTQYF.

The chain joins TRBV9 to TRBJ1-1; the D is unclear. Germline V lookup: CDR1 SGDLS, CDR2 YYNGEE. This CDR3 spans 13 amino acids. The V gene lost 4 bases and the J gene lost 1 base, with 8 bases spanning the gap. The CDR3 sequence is CASSLTENTEAFF. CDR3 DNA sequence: TGTGCCAGCAGCCTCACAGAGAACACTGAAGCTTTCTTT.

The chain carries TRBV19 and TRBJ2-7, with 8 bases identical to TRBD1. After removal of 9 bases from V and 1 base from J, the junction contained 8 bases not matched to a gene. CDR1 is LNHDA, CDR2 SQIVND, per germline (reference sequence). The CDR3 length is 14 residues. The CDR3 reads CASTPTGGSYEQYF. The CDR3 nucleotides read TGTGCCAGCACGCCAACAGGGGGATCCTACGAGCAGTACTTC.

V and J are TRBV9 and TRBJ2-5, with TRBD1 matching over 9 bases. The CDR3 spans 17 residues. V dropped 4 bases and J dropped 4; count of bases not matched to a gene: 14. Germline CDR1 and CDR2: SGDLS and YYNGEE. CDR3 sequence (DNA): TGTGCCAGCAGCCCGACCACCGGACAGGGGCCTGGAGAGACCCAGTACTTC. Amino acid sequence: CASSPTTGQGPGETQYF.

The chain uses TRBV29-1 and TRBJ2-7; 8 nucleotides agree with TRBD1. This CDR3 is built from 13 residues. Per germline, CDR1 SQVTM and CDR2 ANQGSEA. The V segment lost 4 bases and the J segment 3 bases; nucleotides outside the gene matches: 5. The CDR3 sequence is CSVGTGFSYEQYF. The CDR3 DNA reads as TGCAGCGTTGGGACAGGGTTCAGCTACGAGCAGTACTTC.

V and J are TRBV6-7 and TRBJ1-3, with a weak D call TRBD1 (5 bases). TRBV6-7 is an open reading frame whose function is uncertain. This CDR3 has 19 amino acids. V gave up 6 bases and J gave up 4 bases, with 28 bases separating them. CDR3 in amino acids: CASRDKLPRNMTRGNTIYF. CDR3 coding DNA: TGTGCCAGCAGGGACAAACTTCCCCGGAACATGACCCGGGGAAACACCATATATTTT.

The CDR3, as DNA: TGTGCCAGTAGTATTACAGGGATTAAGGGAACTGAAGCTTTCTTT. It yields the protein CASSITGIKGTEAFF. The chain combines TRBV19 with TRBJ1-1, with D possibly being TRBD1 (6 bases). This CDR3 comprises 15 residues. Germline V lookup: CDR1 LNHDA, CDR2 SQIVND (reference sequence). Trimming removed 3 bases from V and 5 bases from J, with 16 bases in between.

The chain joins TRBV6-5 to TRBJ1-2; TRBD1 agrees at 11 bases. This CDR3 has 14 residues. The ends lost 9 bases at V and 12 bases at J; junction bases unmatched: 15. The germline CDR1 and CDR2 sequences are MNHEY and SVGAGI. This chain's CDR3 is CAREYRDRGFINTF. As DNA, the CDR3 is TGTGCCAGAGAATACCGGGACAGGGGGTTCATAAACACCTTC.

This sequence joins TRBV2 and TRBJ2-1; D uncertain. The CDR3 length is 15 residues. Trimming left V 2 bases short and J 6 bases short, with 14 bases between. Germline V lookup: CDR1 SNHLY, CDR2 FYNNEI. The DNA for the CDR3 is TGTGCCAGCAGTGAAAACGGGTTTGCTCGCAATGAGCAGTTCTTC. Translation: CASSENGFARNEQFF. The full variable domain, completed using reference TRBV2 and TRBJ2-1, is EPEVTQTPSHQVTQMGQEVILRCVPISNHLYFYWYRQILGQKVEFLVSFYNNEISEKSEIFDDQFSVERPDGSNFTLKIRSTKLEDSAMYFCASSENGFARNEQFFGPGTRLTVL.

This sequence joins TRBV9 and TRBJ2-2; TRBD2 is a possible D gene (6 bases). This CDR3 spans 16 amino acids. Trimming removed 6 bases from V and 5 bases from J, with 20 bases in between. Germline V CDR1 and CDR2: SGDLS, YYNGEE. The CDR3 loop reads CASTSNRLVDTGELFF. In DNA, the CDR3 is TGTGCCAGCACCAGTAACCGACTAGTAGATACCGGGGAGCTGTTTTTT.

The CDR3 DNA sequence: TGTGCCAGCAGTTTAATGGCAACGTACGAGCAGTACTTC. Amino acid sequence: CASSLMATYEQYF. V and J are TRBV27 and TRBJ2-7; D not certain. The germline gives CDR1 MNHEY, CDR2 SMNVEV (reference sequence). The CDR3 has 13 residues. V was shortened by 2 bases and J by 4 bases, with 9 bases between the two germline ends.

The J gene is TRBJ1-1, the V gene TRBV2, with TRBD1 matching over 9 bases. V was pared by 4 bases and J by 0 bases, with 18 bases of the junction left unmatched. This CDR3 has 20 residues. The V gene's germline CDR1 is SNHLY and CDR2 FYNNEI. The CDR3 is CASSGSFHLRTGAMNTEAFF. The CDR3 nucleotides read TGTGCCAGCAGTGGATCTTTTCATCTGAGGACAGGGGCTATGAACACTGAAGCTTTCTTT.

CDR3 in DNA: TGCGCCAGGCTAAGAGACACCTTC. Amino acid sequence: CARLRDTF. This chain links TRBV5-1 with TRBJ1-2; D is ambiguous. This CDR3 is 8 amino acids long. Germline lookup yields CDR1 SGHRS and CDR2 YFSETQ. Trimming removed 8 bases from V and 12 bases from J, with 8 bases in between.

The CDR3 coding sequence is TGTGCCAGCAGCCCTCTCGGGGTGGTGGGGAACAATGAGCAGTTCTTC. Protein sequence: CASSPLGVVGNNEQFF. This chain uses TRBV9 with TRBJ2-1; tentatively, D is TRBD2 (5 bases). This CDR3 comprises 16 residues. V shed 4 bases and J shed 5 bases, with 19 bases lying between them. Per germline, CDR1 SGDLS and CDR2 YYNGEE.

CDR3 sequence (DNA): TGCAGCGTTGAAGAATTAGAGGGGACTAGCAGGAGGGGGGAGCAGTTCTTC. This translates into CSVEELEGTSRRGEQFF. The V call is TRBV29-1, the J call TRBJ2-1; 9 bases agree with TRBD2. V shed 0 bases and J 10 bases; nucleotides not matched to a gene: 16. This CDR3 contains 17 residues. CDR1 and CDR2 (germline): SQVTM, ANQGSEA.